This T cell receptor beta chain was found in a study of blood T cell repertoires in COVID-19. Study-level background: Sites across the United States, Italy and Spain contributed samples from acute and convalescent COVID-19. Sources were T cells, B-cell-depleted T cells, or PBMCs; the material itself was cDNA or gDNA.

Produced via immunoSEQ multiplex PCR; TCRdb's table is partial and in-frame only. The sample has about 200,000 clones; 80% to 90% are singletons. This receptor was taken from a man in his fifties or sixties with acute or convalescent COVID-19. Sequencing input: peripheral blood.

The CDR3 protein is CASGRLTGEGETQYF. The CDR3 coding sequence is TGTGCTAGTGGCCGACTGACAGGGGAGGGAGAGACCCAGTACTTC. This sequence joins TRBV12-5 and TRBJ2-5; the D gene is possibly TRBD1 (8 bases). Trimming took 6 bases from V and 4 from J, leaving 18 bases between them. The CDR3 extends over 15 amino acids. Germline V CDR1 and CDR2: LGHNT, FRNRAP.